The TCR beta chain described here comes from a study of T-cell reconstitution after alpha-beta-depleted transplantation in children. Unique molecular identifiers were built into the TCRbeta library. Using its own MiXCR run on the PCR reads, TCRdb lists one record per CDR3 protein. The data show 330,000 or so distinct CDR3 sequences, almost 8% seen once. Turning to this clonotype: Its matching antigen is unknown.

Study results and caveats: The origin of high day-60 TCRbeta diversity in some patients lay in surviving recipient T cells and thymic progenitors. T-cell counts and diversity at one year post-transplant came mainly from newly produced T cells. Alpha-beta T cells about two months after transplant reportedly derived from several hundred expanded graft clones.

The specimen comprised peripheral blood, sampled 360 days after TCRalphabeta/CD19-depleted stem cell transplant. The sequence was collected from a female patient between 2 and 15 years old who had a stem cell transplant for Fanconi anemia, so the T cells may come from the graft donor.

CDR3 in DNA: TGCGCCAGCAGCCAAGAGGGTTCTGGGGCCAACGTCCTGACTTTC. Amino acid sequence: CASSQEGSGANVLTF. This sequence joins TRBV4-1 and TRBJ2-6; D gene ambiguous. V lost 0 bases to trimming and J lost 1 base, with 4 bases between them. The CDR3 contains 15 residues. The germline V gene has CDR1 MGHRA and CDR2 YSYEKL.